These 2 T cell receptor beta chains originate from one sample sequenced in a study of blood T cell repertoires in COVID-19. Clones were read by immunoSEQ multiplex PCR, and TCRdb kept only the in-frame ones, dropping some. Of 25,000 to 30,000 clones listed, roughly nine tenths are singletons. The sequencing sample was made of peripheral blood. Receptor source: a man between 65 and 79 years old with active or convalescent COVID-19.

This chain joins TRBV5-1 and TRBJ1-1, with 12 bases fitting TRBD1. The CDR3 sequence is 14 residues long. Trimming removed 4 bases from V and 6 bases from J; junction bases left unmatched: 4. Germline CDR1 is SGHRS and CDR2 is YFSETQ. The CDR3 DNA follows: TGCGCCAGCAGCCCGGGACAGGGGGCCGCTGAAGCTTTCTTT. This sequence encodes CASSPGQGAAEAFF.

The chain joins TRBV3-1 (or the pseudogene TRBV3-2) to TRBJ1-2; D is undetermined. This CDR3 is 11 amino acids long. Germline V gene lookup returns CDR1 LGHDT and CDR2 YNNKEL (reference sequence). The V end lost 7 bases, the J end lost 5 bases, and 8 bases lay between the germline ends. In DNA, the CDR3 is TGTGCCAGCAAGAGGGAATATGGCTACACCTTC. Residues: CASKREYGYTF.